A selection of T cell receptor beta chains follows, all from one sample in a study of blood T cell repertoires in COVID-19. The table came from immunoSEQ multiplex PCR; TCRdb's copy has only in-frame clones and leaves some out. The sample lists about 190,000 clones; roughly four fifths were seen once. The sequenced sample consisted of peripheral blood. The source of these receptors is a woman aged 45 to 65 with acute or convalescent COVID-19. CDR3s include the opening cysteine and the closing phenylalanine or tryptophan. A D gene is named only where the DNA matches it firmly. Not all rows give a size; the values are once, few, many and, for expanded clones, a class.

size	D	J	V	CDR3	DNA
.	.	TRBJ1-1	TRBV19	CASSRGTGGLLAEAFF	TGTGCCAGTAGCAGGGGTACAGGCGGGTTGCTCGCTGAAGCTTTCTTT
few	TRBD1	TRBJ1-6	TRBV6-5	CASSRQGHNSPLHF	TGTGCCAGCAGCCGACAGGGCCATAATTCACCCCTCCACTTT
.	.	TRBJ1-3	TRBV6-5	CASINILGGGNTIYF	TGTGCCAGCATCAACATCCTTGGGGGGGGAAACACCATATATTTT
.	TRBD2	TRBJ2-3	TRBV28	CASSSSSGLTDTQYF	TGTGCCAGCAGTTCCTCTAGCGGCCTGACGGATACGCAGTATTTT
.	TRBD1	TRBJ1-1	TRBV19	CASSIPSTGDPLTEAFF	TGTGCCAGTAGTATCCCCTCAACAGGGGACCCTTTAACTGAAGCTTTCTTT
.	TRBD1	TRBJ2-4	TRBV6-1	CASREGTGGNIQYF	TGTGCCAGCAGAGAAGGGACAGGGGGAAACATTCAGTACTTC
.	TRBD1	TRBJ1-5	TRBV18	CASSPDRGRNQPQHF	TGTGCCAGCTCACCGGACAGGGGTAGGAATCAGCCCCAGCATTTT
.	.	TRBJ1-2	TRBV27	CASSSLQFNYGYTF	TGTGCCAGCAGTTCCCTACAGTTTAACTATGGCTACACCTTC
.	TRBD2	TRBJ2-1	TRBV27	CASSDGLAGRNEQFF	TGTGCCAGCAGTGACGGACTAGCGGGGCGCAATGAGCAGTTCTTC
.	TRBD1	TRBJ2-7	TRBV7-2	CASSDPGQGTSYEQYF	TGTGCCAGCAGCGATCCGGGACAGGGGACTTCCTACGAGCAGTACTTC
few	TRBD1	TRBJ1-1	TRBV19	CASSMFPRGGDSEAFF	TGTGCCAGTAGTATGTTCCCCCGTGGTGGGGACAGTGAAGCTTTCTTT
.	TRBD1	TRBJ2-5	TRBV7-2	CASNRDSPTGTQYF	TGTGCCAGTAACCGGGACAGCCCTACTGGGACCCAGTACTTC
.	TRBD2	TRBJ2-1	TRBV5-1	CASSWGTSGDEQFF	TGCGCCAGCAGCTGGGGGACTAGCGGGGATGAGCAGTTCTTC
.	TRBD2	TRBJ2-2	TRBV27	CASRLAGANTGELFF	TGTGCCAGCAGACTAGCGGGGGCGAACACCGGGGAGCTGTTTTTT
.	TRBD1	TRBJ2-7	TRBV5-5	CASSLLPRDRGSYEQYF	TGTGCCAGCAGCTTGCTTCCACGGGACAGGGGATCATACGAGCAGTACTTC
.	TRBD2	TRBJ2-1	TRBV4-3	CASSQEIAGGPSEFF	TGCGCCAGCAGCCAAGAAATAGCGGGAGGGCCGTCGGAGTTCTTC
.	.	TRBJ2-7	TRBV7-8	CASSLEEGTHEQYF	TGTGCCAGCAGCTTAGAAGAGGGTACCCACGAGCAGTACTTC
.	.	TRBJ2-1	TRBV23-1	CASSRYPLSYNEQFF	TGCGCCAGCAGTCGGTACCCTCTATCCTACAATGAGCAGTTCTTC
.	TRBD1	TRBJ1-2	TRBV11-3	CASSSGQGGQTVF	TGTGCCAGCAGCTCCGGACAGGGGGGCCAGACCGTCTTC
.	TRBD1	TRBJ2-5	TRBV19	CATRQGGQETQYF	TGTGCCACTCGACAGGGGGGCCAAGAGACCCAGTACTTC
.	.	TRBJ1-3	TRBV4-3	CASSQTTTGNSGNTIYF	TGCGCCAGCAGCCAAACTACCACAGGGAACTCTGGAAACACCATATATTTT
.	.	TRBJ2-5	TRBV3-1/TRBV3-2	CASSEERRETQYF	TGTGCCAGCAGCGAAGAACGGAGGGAGACCCAGTACTTC
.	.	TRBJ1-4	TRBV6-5	CASGAPVGEKLFF	TGTGCCAGCGGAGCCCCTGTAGGTGAAAAACTGTTTTTT
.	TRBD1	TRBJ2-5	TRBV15	CATTRQGGIQETQYF	TGTGCCACCACCCGACAGGGGGGGATTCAAGAGACCCAGTACTTC
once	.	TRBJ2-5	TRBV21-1	CASSKDVRGQYF	TGTGCCAGCAGCAAAGATGTTCGGGGCCAGTACTTC
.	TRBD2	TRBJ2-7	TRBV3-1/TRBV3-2	CASSPTSGSYEQYF	TGTGCCAGCAGCCCGACTAGCGGGAGTTACGAGCAGTACTTC
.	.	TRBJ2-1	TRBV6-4	CASSDDPGTSSYNEQFF	TGTGCCAGCAGTGACGATCCGGGGACAAGCTCCTACAATGAGCAGTTCTTC
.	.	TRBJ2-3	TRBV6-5	CASMGTSRDTQYF	TGTGCCAGCATGGGGACAAGTAGGGATACGCAGTATTTT
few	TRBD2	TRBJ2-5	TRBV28	CASSSSWTSGKPAPYQETQYF	TGTGCCAGCAGTTCCTCCTGGACTAGCGGGAAACCCGCACCCTACCAAGAGACCCAGTACTTC
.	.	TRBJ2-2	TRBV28	CASSFSTGELFF	TGTGCCAGCAGTTTTAGCACCGGGGAGCTGTTTTTT
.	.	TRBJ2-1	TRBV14	CASSQASVVGQFF	TGTGCCAGCAGCCAAGCTTCCGTTGTCGGGCAGTTCTTC
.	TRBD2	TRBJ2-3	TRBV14	CASSQDPSGRDTQYF	TGTGCCAGCAGCCAAGATCCTAGCGGTAGGGATACGCAGTATTTT
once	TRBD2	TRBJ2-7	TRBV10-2	CASRSSGGVNYEQYF	TGCGCCAGCAGATCTAGCGGGGGGGTTAACTACGAGCAGTACTTC
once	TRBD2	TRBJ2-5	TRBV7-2	CASSSRLAGGLETQYF	TGTGCCAGCAGCTCCCGACTAGCGGGAGGGTTAGAGACCCAGTACTTC
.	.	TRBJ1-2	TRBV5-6	CASSPGGGDYGYTF	TGTGCCAGCAGCCCCGGAGGGGGGGACTATGGCTACACCTTC
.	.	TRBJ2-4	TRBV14	CASSRKEAKNIQYF	TGTGCCAGCAGCCGAAAGGAGGCCAAAAACATTCAGTACTTC
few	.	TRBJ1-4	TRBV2	CASSYENANEKLFF	TGTGCCAGCAGTTACGAGAATGCTAATGAAAAACTGTTTTTT
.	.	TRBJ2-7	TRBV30	CAWSVRGDEQYF	TGTGCCTGGAGTGTACGAGGCGACGAGCAGTACTTC
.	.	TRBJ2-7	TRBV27	CASSFRGGYEQYF	TGTGCCAGCAGTTTTAGGGGCGGCTACGAGCAGTACTTC